The rows below give T cell receptor beta chains drawn from one sample of a study of blood T cell repertoires in COVID-19. Libraries were prepared by immunoSEQ multiplex PCR; TCRdb keeps only in-frame clonotypes and omits some of them. The sample gives about 200,000 clones, around 84% of which show up once; about 20% is in the top ten. Sequencing used peripheral blood. The source is a human donor in a cohort sampled during active COVID-19. CDR3s include the opening cysteine and the closing phenylalanine or tryptophan. D genes are given only for firm matches. The size entry is marked missing in some rows and otherwise reads once, few, many or a size class.

few TRBD1 TRBJ1-1 TRBV27 CASNPTGGYTEAFF TGTGCCAGCAACCCCACAGGGGGGTACACTGAAGCTTTCTTT
. TRBD1 TRBJ2-3 TRBV18 CASSPSDRGLSTQYF TGTGCCAGCTCACCAAGCGACAGGGGGTTGAGTACGCAGTATTTT
once . TRBJ1-6 TRBV15 CATSRVEQGNSPLHF TGTGCCACCAGCAGAGTTGAGCAGGGTAATTCACCCCTCCACTTT
. TRBD2 TRBJ2-5 TRBV4-2 CASSQGDRTSPETQYF TGTGCCAGCAGCCAAGGAGATAGGACTAGCCCAGAGACCCAGTACTTC
. . TRBJ1-1 TRBV5-1 CASSLTGAEAFF TGCGCCAGCAGCTTGACAGGTGCTGAAGCTTTCTTT
many TRBD1 TRBJ1-5 TRBV2 CASTGTGDNQPQHF TGTGCCAGCACCGGGACAGGAGACAATCAGCCCCAGCATTTT
. TRBD1 TRBJ1-2 TRBV5-5 CASSLEGNRGYGYTF TGTGCCAGCAGCCTAGAAGGAAACAGGGGCTATGGCTACACCTTC
few TRBD1 TRBJ1-1 TRBV5-1 CASSGPGGNTEAFF TGCGCCAGCTCGGGACCAGGGGGCAACACTGAAGCTTTCTTT
few . TRBJ1-2 TRBV5-4 CASSLQGIYGYTF TGTGCCAGCAGCCTACAGGGTATCTATGGCTACACCTTC
. TRBD2 TRBJ2-2 TRBV5-6 CASSWGLAGGPVRELFF TGTGCCAGCAGCTGGGGACTAGCGGGAGGTCCCGTGCGGGAGCTGTTTTTT
few TRBD1 TRBJ1-5 TRBV5-8 CASSLVRPGGHQPQHF TGTGCCAGCAGCTTGGTCCGTCCAGGGGGGCATCAGCCCCAGCATTTT
few . TRBJ1-6 TRBV2 CASSWGSNNSPLHF TGTGCCAGCAGTTGGGGCAGCAATAATTCACCCCTCCACTTT
few . TRBJ1-4 TRBV6-1 CASSAAGHRIEKLFF TGTGCCAGCAGTGCAGCGGGCCACCGGATTGAAAAACTGTTTTTT
. TRBD1 TRBJ2-7 TRBV7-6 CASSPEPGTGTYEQYF TGTGCCAGCAGCCCCGAACCCGGGACAGGGACCTACGAGCAGTACTTC
. TRBD2 TRBJ2-1 TRBV7-2 CASSKAGGANEQFF TGTGCCAGCAGCAAAGCGGGAGGGGCGAATGAGCAGTTCTTC
. . TRBJ1-5 TRBV5-8 CASSFWSGNQPQHF TGTGCCAGCAGCTTTTGGTCAGGGAATCAGCCCCAGCATTTT
. . TRBJ2-1 TRBV5-1 CASSTLLTGDEQFF TGCGCCAGCAGCACCCTCCTGACAGGCGATGAGCAGTTCTTC
. . TRBJ2-1 TRBV2 CASSGAGRSEFSSYNEQFF TGTGCCAGCAGTGGGGCGGGCCGATCGGAATTTAGCTCCTACAATGAGCAGTTCTTC
. . TRBJ2-5 TRBV11-2 CASSLVYGQETQYF TGTGCCAGCAGCTTAGTATACGGCCAAGAGACCCAGTACTTC
. TRBD1 TRBJ2-5 TRBV7-9 CASSLIGTGVGQETQYF TGTGCCAGCAGCTTAATTGGGACAGGGGTGGGCCAAGAGACCCAGTACTTC
. TRBD2 TRBJ2-1 TRBV6-5 CASSSGTSGINEQFF TGTGCCAGCAGTTCCGGGACTAGCGGGATTAATGAGCAGTTCTTC
few . TRBJ1-6 TRBV19 CASSIMGGPSPLHF TGTGCCAGTAGTATAATGGGGGGGCCTTCACCCCTCCACTTT
. TRBD2 TRBJ2-7 TRBV27 CASSLTSGRYEQYF TGTGCCAGCAGTTTAACTAGCGGGAGATACGAGCAGTACTTC
. TRBD1 TRBJ1-2 TRBV6-5 CASRQLSRDSYGYTF TGTGCCAGCAGGCAGTTGAGTCGGGACAGCTATGGCTACACCTTC
. . TRBJ1-4 TRBV24-1 CATSDRTISGEKLFF TGTGCCACCAGTGACCGGACAATTTCGGGTGAAAAACTGTTTTTT
. . TRBJ2-3 TRBV3-1/TRBV3-2 CASSQGLGRADTQYF TGTGCCAGCAGCCAGGGGCTAGGTCGGGCAGATACGCAGTATTTT
. TRBD2 TRBJ2-2 TRBV9 CASSVAGGQVTGELFF TGTGCCAGCAGCGTAGCGGGGGGGCAAGTCACCGGGGAGCTGTTTTTT
once . TRBJ1-6 TRBV19 CASSERSSYNSPLHF TGTGCCAGTAGTGAGCGGAGCTCCTATAATTCACCCCTCCACTTT
few TRBD1 TRBJ2-5 TRBV4-1 CASSHQTGVRETQYF TGCGCCAGCAGCCACCAGACAGGGGTTAGGGAGACCCAGTACTTC
. TRBD2 TRBJ2-2 TRBV13 CASSLGLATGELFF TGTGCCAGCAGCTTAGGACTAGCGACCGGGGAGCTGTTTTTT
few . TRBJ2-5 TRBV5-1 CASSLFRGAQETQYF TGCGCCAGCAGCTTGTTCAGGGGTGCCCAAGAGACCCAGTACTTC
. TRBD1 TRBJ1-1 TRBV30 CAWITYRGRVAFF TGTGCCTGGATTACTTACAGGGGGCGCGTAGCTTTCTTT
. . TRBJ2-7 TRBV2 CASHLDSYEQYF TGTGCCAGCCACCTAGACTCCTACGAGCAGTACTTC
. . TRBJ1-5 TRBV19 CASSIGDSGGSKHF TGTGCCAGTAGTATTGGAGACTCTGGGGGGTCGAAGCATTTT
. . TRBJ1-5 TRBV5-4 CASSLPGQPQHF TGTGCCAGCAGCTTGCCGGGTCAGCCCCAGCATTTT
. . TRBJ1-4 TRBV13 CASSLSDSPSTNEKLFF TGTGCCAGCAGCCTATCGGACAGCCCATCAACTAATGAAAAACTGTTTTTT
few TRBD1 TRBJ1-2 TRBV2 CASTKTGNHGYTF TGTGCCAGCACGAAGACAGGGAATCATGGCTACACCTTC
. . TRBJ2-1 TRBV5-1 CASSSLGLDNEQFF TGCGCCAGCAGCTCACTAGGGCTGGATAATGAGCAGTTCTTC
. TRBD2 TRBJ2-1 TRBV28 CASSLGGDFGGSSYNEQFF TGTGCCAGCAGTTTGGGTGGCGACTTCGGCGGGAGCTCCTACAATGAGCAGTTCTTC
. TRBD1 TRBJ2-4 TRBV2 CASSPGQGAGNIQYF TGTGCCAGCAGCCCGGGACAGGGGGCAGGAAACATTCAGTACTTC
once TRBD1 TRBJ2-1 TRBV9 CASSSGQGHRYEQFF TGTGCCAGCAGCTCTGGACAGGGTCATCGCTATGAGCAGTTCTTC
. . TRBJ2-1 TRBV3-1/TRBV3-2 CASSRAGSSSYNEQFF TGTGCCAGCAGCCGTGCCGGGTCAAGCTCCTACAATGAGCAGTTCTTC
. TRBD2 TRBJ2-1 TRBV27 CASSLRTGPGLAVNEQFF TGTGCCAGCAGTTTAAGGACAGGGCCGGGACTAGCGGTAAATGAGCAGTTCTTC
. TRBD1 TRBJ1-5 TRBV19 CASRGQGFKPQHF TGTGCCAGCCGGGGACAGGGGTTTAAGCCCCAGCATTTT
few . TRBJ1-1 TRBV7-6 CASSLDGGRTEAFF TGTGCCAGCAGCTTAGACGGGGGGAGGACTGAAGCTTTCTTT
. . TRBJ2-5 TRBV7-9 CASSSSWEGGGETQYF TGTGCCAGCAGCTCCTCCTGGGAGGGGGGGGGAGAGACCCAGTACTTC
. TRBD1 TRBJ2-5 TRBV5-5 CASSPGTGSQETQYF TGTGCCAGCAGCCCAGGGACAGGGAGCCAAGAGACCCAGTACTTC